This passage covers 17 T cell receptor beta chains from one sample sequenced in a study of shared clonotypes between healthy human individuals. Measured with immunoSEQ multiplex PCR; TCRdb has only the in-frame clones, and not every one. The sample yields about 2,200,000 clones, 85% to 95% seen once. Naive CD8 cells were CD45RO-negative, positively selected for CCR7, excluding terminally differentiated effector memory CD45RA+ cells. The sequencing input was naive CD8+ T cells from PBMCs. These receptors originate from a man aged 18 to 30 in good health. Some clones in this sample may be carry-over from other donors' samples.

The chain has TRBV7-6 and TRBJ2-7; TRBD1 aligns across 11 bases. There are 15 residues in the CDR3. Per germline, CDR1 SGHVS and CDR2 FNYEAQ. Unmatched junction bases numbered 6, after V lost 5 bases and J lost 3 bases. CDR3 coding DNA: TGTGCCAGCAGCGTCAGGACAGGGGGCATCTACGAGCAGTACTTC. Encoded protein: CASSVRTGGIYEQYF. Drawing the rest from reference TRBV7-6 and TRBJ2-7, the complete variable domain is GAGVSQSPRYKVTKRGQDVALRCDPISGHVSLYWYRQALGQGPEFLTYFNYEAQQDKSGLPNDRFSAERPEGSISTLTIQRTEQRDSAMYRCASSVRTGGIYEQYFGPGTRLTVT.

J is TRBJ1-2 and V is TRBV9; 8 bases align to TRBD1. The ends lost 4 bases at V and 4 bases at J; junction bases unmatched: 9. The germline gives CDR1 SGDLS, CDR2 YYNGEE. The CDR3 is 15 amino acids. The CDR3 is CASSPSPGGGYGYTF. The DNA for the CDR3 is TGTGCCAGCAGCCCCTCGCCAGGGGGCGGCTATGGCTACACCTTC.

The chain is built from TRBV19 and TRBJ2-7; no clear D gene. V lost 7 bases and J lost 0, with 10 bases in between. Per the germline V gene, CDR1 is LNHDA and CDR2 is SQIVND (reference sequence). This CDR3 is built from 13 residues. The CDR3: CASNELRSYEQYF. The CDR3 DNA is TGTGCCAGTAATGAGTTACGCTCCTACGAGCAGTACTTC.

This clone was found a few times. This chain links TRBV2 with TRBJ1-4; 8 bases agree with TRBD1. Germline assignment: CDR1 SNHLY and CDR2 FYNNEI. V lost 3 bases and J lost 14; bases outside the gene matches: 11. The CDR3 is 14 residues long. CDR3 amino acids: CASSDEQGDTKLFF. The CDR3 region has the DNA TGTGCCAGCAGTGATGAACAGGGGGATACTAAGCTGTTTTTT.

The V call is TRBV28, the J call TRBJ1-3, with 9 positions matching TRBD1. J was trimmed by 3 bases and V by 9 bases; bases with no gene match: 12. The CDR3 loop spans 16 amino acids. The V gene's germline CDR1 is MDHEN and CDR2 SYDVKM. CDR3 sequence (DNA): TGTGCCAGTGCCGGGACAGGGCTGGTATATGGAAACACCATATATTTT. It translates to CASAGTGLVYGNTIYF.

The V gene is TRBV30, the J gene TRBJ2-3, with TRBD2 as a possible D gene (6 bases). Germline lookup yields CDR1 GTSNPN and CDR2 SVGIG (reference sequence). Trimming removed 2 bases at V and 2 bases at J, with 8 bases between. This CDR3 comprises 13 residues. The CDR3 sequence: CAWSRTITDTQYF. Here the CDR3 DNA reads TGTGCCTGGAGTCGGACTATCACAGATACGCAGTATTTT.

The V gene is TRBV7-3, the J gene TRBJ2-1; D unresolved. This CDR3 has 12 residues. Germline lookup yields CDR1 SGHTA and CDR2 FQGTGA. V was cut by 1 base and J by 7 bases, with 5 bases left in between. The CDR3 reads CASSLNGNEQFF. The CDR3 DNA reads TGTGCCAGCAGCTTAAACGGGAATGAGCAGTTCTTC.

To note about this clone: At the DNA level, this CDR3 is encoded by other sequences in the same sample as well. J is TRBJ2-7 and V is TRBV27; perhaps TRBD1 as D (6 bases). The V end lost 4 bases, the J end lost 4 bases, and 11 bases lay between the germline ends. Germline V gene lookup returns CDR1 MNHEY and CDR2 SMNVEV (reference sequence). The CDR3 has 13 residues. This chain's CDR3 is CASSYGQTYEQYF. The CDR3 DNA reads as TGTGCCAGCAGTTATGGACAGACATACGAGCAGTACTTC.

CDR3 DNA: TGTGCCAGCAGCTTGGGAGTAATTAGCTCCTACGAGCAGTACTTC. Translated: CASSLGVISSYEQYF. The chain employs TRBV5-5 and TRBJ2-7, with unresolved D. V was clipped by 0 bases and J by 0 bases, with 10 bases between them. Germline loops: CDR1 SGHKS, CDR2 YYEKEE (reference sequence). The CDR3 loop spans 15 amino acids.

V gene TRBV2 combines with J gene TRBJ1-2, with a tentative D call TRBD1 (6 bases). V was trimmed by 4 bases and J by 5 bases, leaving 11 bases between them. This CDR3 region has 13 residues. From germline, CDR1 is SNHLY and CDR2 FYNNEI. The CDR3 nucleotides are TGTGCCAGCAGTGGGACAGACCATTATGGCTACACCTTC. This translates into CASSGTDHYGYTF. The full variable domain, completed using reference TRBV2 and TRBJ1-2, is EPEVTQTPSHQVTQMGQEVILRCVPISNHLYFYWYRQILGQKVEFLVSFYNNEISEKSEIFDDQFSVERPDGSNFTLKIRSTKLEDSAMYFCASSGTDHYGYTFGSGTRLTVV.

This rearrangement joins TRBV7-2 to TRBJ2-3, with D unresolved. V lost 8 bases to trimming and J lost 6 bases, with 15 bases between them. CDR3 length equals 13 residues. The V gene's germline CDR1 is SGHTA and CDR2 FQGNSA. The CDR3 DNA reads TGTGCCAGCTTTCGCCTGGATGTTGATACGCAGTATTTT. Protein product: CASFRLDVDTQYF.

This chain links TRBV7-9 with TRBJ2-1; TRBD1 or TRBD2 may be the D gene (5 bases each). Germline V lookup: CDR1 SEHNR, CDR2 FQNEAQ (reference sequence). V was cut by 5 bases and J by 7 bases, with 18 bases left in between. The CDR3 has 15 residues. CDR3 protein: CASSPGAEKGNEQFF. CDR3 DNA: TGTGCCAGCAGCCCAGGAGCGGAGAAGGGGAATGAGCAGTTCTTC.

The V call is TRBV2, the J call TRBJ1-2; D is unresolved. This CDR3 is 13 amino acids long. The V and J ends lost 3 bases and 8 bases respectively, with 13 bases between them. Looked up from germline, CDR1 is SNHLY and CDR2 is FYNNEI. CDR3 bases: TGTGCCAGCAGTGAGTCTATCTATTGGGGCTACACCTTC. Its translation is CASSESIYWGYTF.

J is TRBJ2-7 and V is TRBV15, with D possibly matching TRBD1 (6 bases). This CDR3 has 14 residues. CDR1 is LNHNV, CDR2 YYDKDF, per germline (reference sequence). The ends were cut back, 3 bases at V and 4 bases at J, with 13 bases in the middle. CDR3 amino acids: CATSSKARGYEQYF. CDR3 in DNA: TGTGCCACCAGCAGTAAGGCCAGGGGTTACGAGCAGTACTTC.

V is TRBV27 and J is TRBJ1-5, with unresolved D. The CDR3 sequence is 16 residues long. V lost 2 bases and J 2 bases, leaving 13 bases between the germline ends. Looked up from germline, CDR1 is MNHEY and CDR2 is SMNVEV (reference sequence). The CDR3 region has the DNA TGTGCCAGCAGTTTAGGTGAAGAAGGTCGCAATCAGCCCCAGCATTTT. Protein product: CASSLGEEGRNQPQHF.

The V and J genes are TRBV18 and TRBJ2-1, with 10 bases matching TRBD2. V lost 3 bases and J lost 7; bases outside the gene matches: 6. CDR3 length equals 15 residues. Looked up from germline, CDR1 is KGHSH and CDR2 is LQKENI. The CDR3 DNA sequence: TGTGCCAGCTCACCCCCCGGGACTAGCGTAAATGAGCAGTTCTTC. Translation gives CASSPPGTSVNEQFF.

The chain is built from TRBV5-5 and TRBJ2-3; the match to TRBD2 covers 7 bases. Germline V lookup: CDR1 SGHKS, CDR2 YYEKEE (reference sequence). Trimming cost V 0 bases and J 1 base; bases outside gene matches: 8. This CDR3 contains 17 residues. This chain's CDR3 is CASSLVGGLGGTDTQYF. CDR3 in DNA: TGTGCCAGCAGCTTGGTGGGCGGACTAGGGGGCACAGATACGCAGTATTTT. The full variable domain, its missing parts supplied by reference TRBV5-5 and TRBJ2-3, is DAGVTQSPTHLIKTRGQQVTLRCSPISGHKSVSWYQQVLGQGPQFIFQYYEKEERGRGNFPDRFSARQFPNYSSELNVNALLLGDSALYLCASSLVGGLGGTDTQYFGPGTRLTVL.